Listed below are T cell receptor beta chains from one sample, sequenced in a study of blood T cell repertoires in COVID-19. Clones were sequenced by immunoSEQ multiplex PCR, and TCRdb holds only the in-frame ones, with some missing. The repertoire holds about 380,000 clones, with 88% as singletons. The specimen sequenced was PBMCs or T cells enriched from blood (not recorded which). These TCRs come from a young woman who had recovered from COVID-19. CDR3s include the opening cysteine and the closing phenylalanine or tryptophan. A D gene is named only where the DNA matches it firmly. Clone size is not always given. Where it is, it says once, few, many or a class for expanded clones.

. TRBJ1-2 . TRBV28 CASSSSGVYGYTF TGTGCCAGCAGTTCATCAGGGGTCTATGGCTACACCTTC
TRBD1 TRBJ2-2 . TRBV5-4 CASSLGRPGGTTGELFF TGTGCCAGCAGCTTGGGTCGGCCAGGGGGCACCACCGGGGAGCTGTTTTTT
TRBD2 TRBJ2-1 . TRBV2 CARGARAGGSYNEQFF TGTGCCAGAGGGGCAAGGGCGGGAGGCTCCTACAATGAGCAGTTCTTC
TRBD1 TRBJ2-5 . TRBV5-1 CASSWRDREETQYF TGCGCCAGCAGCTGGAGGGACAGGGAGGAGACCCAGTACTTC
TRBD2 TRBJ2-6 . TRBV2 CASSESRGGPLSSGANVLTF TGTGCCAGCAGTGAATCGCGGGGGGGTCCCCTTAGCTCTGGGGCCAACGTCCTGACTTTC
. TRBJ2-7 . TRBV6-5 CASAPWGQTYEQYF TGTGCCAGCGCCCCGTGGGGGCAAACCTACGAGCAGTACTTC
. TRBJ1-3 . TRBV3-1/TRBV3-2 CASSRRGTGPGNTIYF TGTGCCAGCAGTAGACGCGGGACCGGACCTGGAAACACCATATATTTT
. TRBJ1-5 few TRBV29-1 CSVGQEINQPQHF TGCAGCGTTGGACAGGAGATTAATCAGCCCCAGCATTTT
. TRBJ2-5 once TRBV5-1 CASSLLLFQETQYF TGCGCCAGCAGCTTGCTTCTGTTTCAAGAGACCCAGTACTTC
. TRBJ2-3 . TRBV7-8 CASSLGTLRSTDTQYF TGTGCCAGCAGCTTAGGCACCCTTCGGAGTACAGATACGCAGTATTTT
. TRBJ1-1 . TRBV28 CASSSLGGEGEAFF TGTGCCAGCAGCTCTCTGGGCGGAGAGGGTGAAGCTTTCTTT
. TRBJ2-1 . TRBV25-1 CASSERGYSSSGNEQFF TGTGCCAGCAGTGAAAGAGGGTACTCCTCCTCGGGCAATGAGCAGTTCTTC
TRBD1 TRBJ2-2 . TRBV5-1 CASRDRDTGELFF TGCGCCAGCAGAGACAGGGACACCGGGGAGCTGTTTTTT
. TRBJ1-5 once TRBV18 CASSLQGDSNQPQHF TGTGCCAGCTCACTACAGGGCGATAGCAATCAGCCCCAGCATTTT
. TRBJ1-2 few TRBV4-1 CASSQDRGGYTF TGCGCCAGCAGCCAAGACAGGGGTGGCTACACCTTC
TRBD2 TRBJ2-1 . TRBV9 CASSVEPGLAGAPFYNEQFF TGTGCCAGCAGCGTAGAACCGGGACTAGCGGGGGCCCCTTTCTACAATGAGCAGTTCTTC
TRBD1 TRBJ2-3 . TRBV5-6 CASSLDRGYTDTQYF TGTGCCAGCAGCTTGGACAGGGGATACACAGATACGCAGTATTTT
. TRBJ1-1 . TRBV13 CASSPDRVGGSFMNTEAFF TGTGCCAGCAGCCCCGATAGGGTAGGGGGTAGTTTCATGAACACTGAAGCTTTCTTT
TRBD1 TRBJ1-4 many TRBV4-2 CASSQDKGTGAEKLFF TGTGCCAGCAGCCAAGATAAGGGGACAGGGGCAGAAAAACTGTTTTTT
. TRBJ1-1 . TRBV9 CASSVGKGAVKDTEAFF TGTGCCAGCAGCGTAGGAAAGGGAGCCGTTAAAGACACTGAAGCTTTCTTT
TRBD2 TRBJ2-7 . TRBV19 CASSGTSGGSEQYF TGTGCCAGTAGCGGGACTAGCGGGGGAAGTGAGCAGTACTTC
. TRBJ2-5 . TRBV5-1 CASSWDIQETQYF TGCGCCAGCAGTTGGGACATACAAGAGACCCAGTACTTC
. TRBJ2-7 . TRBV7-3 CASSLSRLDEQYF TGTGCCAGCAGCTTATCGCGTCTGGACGAGCAGTACTTC
. TRBJ2-3 . TRBV27 CASSLFQRNTDTQYF TGTGCCAGCAGTTTATTCCAGCGGAACACAGATACGCAGTATTTT
. TRBJ2-7 once TRBV14 CASSQEIGYGSYEQYF TGTGCCAGCAGCCAAGAAATCGGGTACGGTTCCTACGAGCAGTACTTC
TRBD1 TRBJ2-2 . TRBV7-6 CASSPRTGLTGELFF TGTGCCAGCAGCCCCCGGACAGGGCTAACCGGGGAGCTGTTTTTT
TRBD1 TRBJ1-2 . TRBV18 CASSPPQGARGYTF TGTGCCAGCTCACCACCACAGGGGGCCAGGGGCTACACCTTC
TRBD1 TRBJ2-7 once TRBV19 CATEGQGSSYEQYF TGTGCCACTGAAGGACAGGGGAGCTCCTACGAGCAGTACTTC
TRBD1 TRBJ1-1 . TRBV7-9 CASSFPGGKANTEAFF TGTGCCAGCAGCTTTCCAGGGGGCAAGGCGAACACTGAAGCTTTCTTT
TRBD1 TRBJ1-2 . TRBV7-9 CASSPPGQSFHYTF TGTGCCAGCAGCCCGCCGGGACAGAGTTTTCACTACACCTTC
TRBD1 TRBJ1-6 . TRBV4-1 CASSQSGTGNSPLHF TGCGCCAGCAGCCAATCCGGGACAGGGAATTCACCCCTCCACTTT
. TRBJ1-1 . TRBV6-1 CASSAAAGLTNTEAFF TGTGCCAGCAGTGCGGCTGCGGGACTGACGAACACTGAAGCTTTCTTT
. TRBJ1-5 . TRBV11-2 CASSLGQGYQPQHF TGTGCCAGCAGCTTAGGTCAGGGATATCAGCCCCAGCATTTT
. TRBJ1-2 . TRBV7-3 CASSLSRDYGYTF TGTGCCAGCAGCTTAAGCAGGGACTATGGCTACACCTTC
. TRBJ1-5 . TRBV19 CATRGGGLRSNQPQHF TGTGCCACACGCGGCGGGGGCCTGCGCAGCAATCAGCCCCAGCATTTT
. TRBJ2-7 once TRBV28 CASSSPPGARAYEQYF TGTGCCAGCAGTTCCCCGCCAGGGGCCCGCGCATACGAGCAGTACTTC
. TRBJ2-7 . TRBV10-3 CAISESDINYEQYF TGTGCCATCAGTGAGTCAGACATAAACTACGAGCAGTACTTC
. TRBJ2-7 . TRBV19 CASSLRAASYEQYF TGTGCCAGTAGTTTGCGGGCCGCCTCCTACGAGCAGTACTTC
TRBD2 TRBJ2-5 . TRBV4-1 CASSLRTSGGPWETQYF TGCGCCAGCAGCCTCCGGACTAGCGGGGGGCCTTGGGAGACCCAGTACTTC
. TRBJ1-5 . TRBV7-9 CASSLPPGPEGNQPQHF TGTGCCAGCAGCTTACCCCCAGGGCCCGAAGGCAATCAGCCCCAGCATTTT
TRBD2 TRBJ2-7 . TRBV2 CASTPPGGVREQYF TGTGCCAGCACTCCCCCGGGGGGGGTTAGGGAGCAGTACTTC
TRBD1 TRBJ2-5 . TRBV2 CATNTRGTGGGETQYF TGTGCCACCAACACTCGGGGGACAGGGGGAGGAGAGACCCAGTACTTC
. TRBJ2-7 . TRBV4-1 CASSYSYEQYF TGCGCCAGCAGCTACTCCTACGAGCAGTACTTC
. TRBJ1-5 . TRBV19 CASSATAYSNQPQHF TGTGCCAGTAGTGCGACAGCATATAGCAATCAGCCCCAGCATTTT
TRBD1 TRBJ1-4 . TRBV11-2 CASSLDSGTVPEKLFF TGTGCCAGCAGCTTAGACTCTGGGACAGTTCCCGAAAAACTGTTTTTT
. TRBJ1-6 . TRBV10-3 CAISDQGRVYNSPLHF TGTGCCATCAGTGACCAGGGGAGGGTCTATAATTCACCCCTCCACTTT
. TRBJ2-1 . TRBV1 CTRPHRDRAIMAYNEQFF TGCACCAGACCTCACCGGGACAGGGCTATCATGGCCTACAATGAGCAGTTCTTC
TRBD1 TRBJ1-5 . TRBV4-1 CASSFGTGGNQPQHF TGCGCCAGCAGTTTCGGGACAGGGGGTAATCAGCCCCAGCATTTT
. TRBJ1-3 . TRBV19 CASIRDTASSGNTIYF TGTGCCAGTATTCGGGACACCGCGAGCTCTGGAAACACCATATATTTT
. TRBJ1-2 . TRBV5-1 CASTTGGLGYTF TGCGCCAGCACGACGGGGGGGCTCGGCTACACCTTC
TRBD1 TRBJ1-5 . TRBV6-5 CASSPGQGGQPQHF TGTGCCAGCAGCCCGGGACAGGGCGGTCAGCCCCAGCATTTT
TRBD1 TRBJ2-1 . TRBV3-1/TRBV3-2 CASSQDPNRGNEQFF TGTGCCAGCAGCCAAGATCCCAACAGGGGTAATGAGCAGTTCTTC
. TRBJ2-5 . TRBV19 CASSLLPQETQYF TGTGCCAGTAGTCTGCTACCACAAGAGACCCAGTACTTC
. TRBJ1-3 . TRBV9 CASSVAVSGNTIYF TGTGCCAGCAGCGTAGCAGTCTCTGGAAACACCATATATTTT
. TRBJ2-3 . TRBV5-4 CASSFGSDTQYF TGTGCCAGCAGCTTCGGTTCAGATACGCAGTATTTT
TRBD1 TRBJ1-3 . TRBV5-5 CASSWTGSSGNTIYF TGTGCCAGCAGCTGGACAGGGTCTTCTGGAAACACCATATATTTT
. TRBJ2-7 . TRBV19 CASSIEFTQISYEQYF TGTGCCAGTAGTATTGAGTTCACACAGATTTCCTACGAGCAGTACTTC